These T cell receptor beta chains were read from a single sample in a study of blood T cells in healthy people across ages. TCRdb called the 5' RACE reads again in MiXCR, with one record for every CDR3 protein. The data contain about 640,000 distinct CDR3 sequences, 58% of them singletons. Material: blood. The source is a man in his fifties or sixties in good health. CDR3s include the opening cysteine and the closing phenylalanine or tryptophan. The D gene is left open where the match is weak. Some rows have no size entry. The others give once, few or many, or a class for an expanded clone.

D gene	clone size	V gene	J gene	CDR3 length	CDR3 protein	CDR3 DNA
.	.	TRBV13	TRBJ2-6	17	CASSRVFGAPGANVLTF	TGTGCCAGCAGTCGAGTTTTTGGGGCGCCTGGGGCCAACGTCCTGACTTTC
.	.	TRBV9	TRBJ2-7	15	CASSVGETGLYEQYF	TGTGCCAGCAGCGTAGGAGAGACAGGCCTCTACGAGCAGTACTTC
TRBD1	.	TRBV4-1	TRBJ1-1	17	CASSQGTGSSMNTEAFF	TGCGCCAGCAGCCAAGGGACAGGGAGCTCCATGAACACTGAAGCTTTCTTT
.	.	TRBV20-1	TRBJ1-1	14	CSARDLRTTPEAFF	TGCAGTGCTAGAGATCTACGAACCACGCCTGAAGCTTTCTTT
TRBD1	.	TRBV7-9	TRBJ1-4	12	CASSRDSEKLFF	TGTGCCAGCAGCCGGGACAGTGAAAAACTGTTTTTT
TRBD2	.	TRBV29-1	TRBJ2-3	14	CSVEWLAGTDTQYF	TGCAGCGTTGAATGGCTAGCGGGCACAGATACGCAGTATTTT
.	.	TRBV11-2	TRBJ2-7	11	CTSSQPYEQYF	TGTACCAGCAGCCAACCCTACGAGCAGTACTTC
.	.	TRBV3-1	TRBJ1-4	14	CASSQGQRAEKLFF	TGTGCCAGCAGCCAGGGACAACGTGCTGAAAAACTGTTTTTT
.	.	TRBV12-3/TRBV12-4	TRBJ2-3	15	CASSLGGVGGDTQYF	TGTGCCAGCAGTTTAGGGGGGGTTGGGGGAGATACGCAGTATTTT
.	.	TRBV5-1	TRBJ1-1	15	CASSISTVLNTEAFF	TGCGCCAGCAGCATAAGCACAGTCCTGAACACTGAAGCTTTCTTT
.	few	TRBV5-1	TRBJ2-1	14	CASSLGTATWEQFF	TGCGCCAGCAGCTTGGGGACAGCCACCTGGGAGCAGTTCTTC